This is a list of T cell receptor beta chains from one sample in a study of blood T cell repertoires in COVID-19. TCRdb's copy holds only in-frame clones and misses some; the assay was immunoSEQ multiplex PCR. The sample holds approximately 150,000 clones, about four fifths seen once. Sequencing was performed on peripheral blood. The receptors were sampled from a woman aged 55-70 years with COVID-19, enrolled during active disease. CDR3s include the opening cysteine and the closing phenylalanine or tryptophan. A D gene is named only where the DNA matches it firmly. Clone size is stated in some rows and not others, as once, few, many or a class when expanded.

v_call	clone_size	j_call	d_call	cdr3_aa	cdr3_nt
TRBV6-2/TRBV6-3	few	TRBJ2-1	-	CASSYSPNYNEQFF	TGTGCCAGCAGTTACTCGCCTAACTACAATGAGCAGTTCTTC
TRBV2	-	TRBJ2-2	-	CASKRGTGSTGELFF	TGTGCCAGCAAGCGTGGAACAGGGAGCACCGGGGAGCTGTTTTTT
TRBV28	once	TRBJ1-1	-	CASSLAREAFF	TGTGCCAGCAGTTTAGCGAGAGAAGCTTTCTTT
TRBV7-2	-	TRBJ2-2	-	CASSGGTGENTGELFF	TGTGCCAGCAGCGGGGGGACTGGGGAAAACACCGGGGAGCTGTTTTTT
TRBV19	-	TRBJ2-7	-	CASSPPGIFYEQYF	TGTGCCAGTAGTCCCCCAGGGATCTTCTACGAGCAGTACTTC
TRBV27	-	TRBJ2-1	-	CASSSLNEQFF	TGTGCCAGCAGTTCGCTAAATGAGCAGTTCTTC
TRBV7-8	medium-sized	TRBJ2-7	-	CASSLGGPTYEQYF	TGTGCCAGCAGCTTAGGGGGCCCGACCTACGAGCAGTACTTC
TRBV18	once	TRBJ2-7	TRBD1	CASSPITGGSSYEQYF	TGTGCCAGCTCACCTATTACAGGGGGGAGCTCCTACGAGCAGTACTTC
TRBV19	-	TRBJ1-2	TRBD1	CASSPSPPQGRLGYTF	TGTGCCAGTAGTCCCTCGCCCCCACAGGGGAGACTGGGCTACACCTTC
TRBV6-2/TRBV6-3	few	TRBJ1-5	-	CASSYLGGSSNQPQHF	TGTGCCAGCAGTTACTTGGGAGGCTCTAGCAATCAGCCCCAGCATTTT
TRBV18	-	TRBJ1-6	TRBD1	CASSPGTGTNNSPLHF	TGTGCCAGCTCGCCGGGGACAGGGACAAATAATTCACCCCTCCACTTT
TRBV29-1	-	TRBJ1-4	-	CSVTLGGGAYEKLFF	TGCAGCGTCACCCTTGGCGGGGGGGCGTATGAAAAACTGTTTTTT
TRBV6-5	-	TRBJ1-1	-	CASSRGIEAFF	TGTGCCAGCAGTAGGGGTATTGAAGCTTTCTTT
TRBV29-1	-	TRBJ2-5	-	CSVDAQRETQYF	TGCAGCGTTGACGCACAGCGGGAGACCCAGTACTTC
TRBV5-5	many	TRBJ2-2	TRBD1	CASSFRGGSGTGELFF	TGTGCCAGCAGCTTCAGAGGGGGCTCGGGCACCGGGGAGCTGTTTTTT
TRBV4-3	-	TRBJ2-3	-	CASSQDFGGGRSDTQYF	TGCGCCAGCAGCCAAGATTTCGGGGGCGGGAGATCTGATACGCAGTATTTT
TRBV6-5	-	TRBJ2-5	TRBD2	CASSSSGRAETQYF	TGTGCCAGCAGTTCTAGCGGGAGGGCAGAGACCCAGTACTTC
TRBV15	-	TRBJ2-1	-	CATSRDPPSRLNEQFF	TGTGCCACCAGCAGAGATCCGCCCAGCAGACTCAATGAGCAGTTCTTC
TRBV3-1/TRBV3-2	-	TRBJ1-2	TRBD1	CASSPWTGVNYGYTF	TGTGCCAGCAGCCCATGGACAGGGGTAAACTATGGCTACACCTTC
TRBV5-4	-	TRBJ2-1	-	CASSSGSSGKYNEQFF	TGTGCCAGCAGCTCGGGTAGTAGCGGAAAATACAATGAGCAGTTCTTC
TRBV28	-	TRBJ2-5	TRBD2	CASSLWTAGEVEETQYF	TGTGCCAGCAGTTTGTGGACGGCGGGAGAAGTGGAAGAGACCCAGTACTTC
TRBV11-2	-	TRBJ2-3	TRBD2	CASSTGLAGGTDTQYF	TGTGCCAGCAGCACGGGACTAGCGGGGGGCACAGATACGCAGTATTTT
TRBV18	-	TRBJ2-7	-	CASSPSGGTYEQYF	TGTGCCAGCTCACCTAGCGGTGGAACCTACGAGCAGTACTTC
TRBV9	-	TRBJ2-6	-	CASSLRGSGANVLTF	TGTGCCAGCAGCCTACGGGGCTCTGGGGCCAACGTCCTGACTTTC
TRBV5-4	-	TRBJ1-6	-	CASSPQGLVPNSPLHF	TGTGCCAGCAGCCCCCAGGGCCTAGTTCCTAATTCACCCCTCCACTTT
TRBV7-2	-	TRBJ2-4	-	CASSLEPGVVKNIQYF	TGTGCCAGCAGCTTAGAGCCGGGGGTGGTCAAAAACATTCAGTACTTC
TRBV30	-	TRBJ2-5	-	CAWSTAVEWQETQYF	TGTGCCTGGAGTACAGCGGTAGAATGGCAAGAGACCCAGTACTTC
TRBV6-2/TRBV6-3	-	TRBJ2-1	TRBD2	CASSPFSGAYNEQFF	TGTGCCAGCAGCCCCTTTAGCGGGGCCTACAATGAGCAGTTCTTC
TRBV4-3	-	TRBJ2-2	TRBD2	CASSPVAGSNTGELFF	TGCGCCAGCAGCCCGGTAGCGGGGTCGAACACCGGGGAGCTGTTTTTT
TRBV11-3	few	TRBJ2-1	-	CASSPDGGHNEQFF	TGTGCCAGCAGCCCAGACGGGGGACACAATGAGCAGTTCTTC
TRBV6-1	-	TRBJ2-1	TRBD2	CASSDSGKPYNEQFF	TGTGCCAGCAGTGATAGCGGGAAACCTTACAATGAGCAGTTCTTC
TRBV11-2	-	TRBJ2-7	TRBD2	CASSLTPTSGRWYF	TGTGCCAGCAGCCTAACCCCAACTAGCGGGAGGTGGTACTTC
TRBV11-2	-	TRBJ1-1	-	CATGLGNTEAFF	TGTGCCACCGGGTTGGGGAACACTGAAGCTTTCTTT
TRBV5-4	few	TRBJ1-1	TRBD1	CASSGQGGNTEAFF	TGTGCCAGCAGCGGACAGGGGGGTAACACTGAAGCTTTCTTT
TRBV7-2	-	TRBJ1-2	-	CASSLALVAGDGYTF	TGTGCCAGCAGCTTAGCGCTTGTGGCAGGGGACGGCTACACCTTC
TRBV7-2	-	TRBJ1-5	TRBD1	CASSLLQGGNQPQHF	TGTGCCAGCAGCTTATTACAGGGGGGCAATCAGCCCCAGCATTTT
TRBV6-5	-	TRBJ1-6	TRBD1	CASRAVQGVSPLHF	TGTGCCAGCAGAGCCGTTCAGGGGGTTTCACCCCTCCACTTT
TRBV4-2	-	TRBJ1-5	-	CASSQEMHLGAGGNQPQHF	TGTGCCAGCAGCCAAGAGATGCACCTGGGGGCCGGTGGCAATCAGCCCCAGCATTTT
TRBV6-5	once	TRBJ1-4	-	CASSYSAVATNEKLFF	TGTGCCAGCAGTTACTCGGCAGTGGCAACTAATGAAAAACTGTTTTTT
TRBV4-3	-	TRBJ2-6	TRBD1	CASSKGQGRSSGANVLTF	TGCGCCAGCAGCAAGGGACAGGGAAGGAGCTCTGGGGCCAACGTCCTGACTTTC
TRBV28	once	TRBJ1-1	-	CASSLEVLNTEAFF	TGTGCCAGCAGTTTAGAGGTCTTGAACACTGAAGCTTTCTTT
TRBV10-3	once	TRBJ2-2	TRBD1	CAIRDRGDGELFF	TGTGCCATCAGGGACAGGGGTGACGGGGAGCTGTTTTTT
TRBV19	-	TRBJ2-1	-	CASSIGSSEQFF	TGTGCCAGTAGTATAGGAAGTAGTGAGCAGTTCTTC
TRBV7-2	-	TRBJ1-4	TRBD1	CASSLTGVATNEKLFF	TGTGCCAGCAGCCTGACAGGGGTCGCAACTAATGAAAAACTGTTTTTT
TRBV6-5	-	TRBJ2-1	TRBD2	CASSPGGWGEQFF	TGTGCCAGCAGTCCGGGAGGGTGGGGTGAGCAGTTCTTC
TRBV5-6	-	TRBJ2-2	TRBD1	CASSSGGWWTGELFF	TGTGCCAGCAGCTCAGGGGGATGGTGGACCGGGGAGCTGTTTTTT
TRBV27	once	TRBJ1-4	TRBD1	CASSSLRTGAGATNEKLFF	TGTGCCAGCAGTTCCCTTAGGACAGGGGCCGGGGCAACTAATGAAAAACTGTTTTTT
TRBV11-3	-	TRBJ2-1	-	CASSLDGSAYNEQFF	TGTGCCAGCAGCTTAGACGGTAGCGCCTACAATGAGCAGTTCTTC
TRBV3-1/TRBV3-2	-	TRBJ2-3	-	CASSQVQRPSGTQYF	TGTGCCAGCAGCCAAGTACAGCGGCCCAGTGGTACGCAGTATTTT
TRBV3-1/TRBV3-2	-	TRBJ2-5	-	CASSQEVLALETQYF	TGTGCCAGCAGCCAAGAGGTGTTGGCTTTAGAGACCCAGTACTTC
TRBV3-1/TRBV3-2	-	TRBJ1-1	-	CASSQVLQGFAEAFF	TGTGCCAGCAGCCAAGTGTTACAGGGTTTCGCTGAAGCTTTCTTT
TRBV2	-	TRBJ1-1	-	CASSATGTGGFF	TGTGCCAGCAGCGCTACCGGGACCGGGGGTTTCTTT
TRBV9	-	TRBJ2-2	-	CASSVEVGPEVGELFF	TGTGCCAGCAGCGTAGAGGTCGGTCCCGAGGTCGGGGAGCTGTTTTTT
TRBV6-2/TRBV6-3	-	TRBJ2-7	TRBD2	CASTPVGAGGPKQYF	TGTGCCAGCACCCCAGTGGGAGCGGGAGGGCCGAAGCAGTACTTC
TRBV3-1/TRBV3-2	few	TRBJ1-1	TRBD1	CASSQEGGVTEAFF	TGTGCCAGCAGCCAGGAAGGGGGCGTCACTGAAGCTTTCTTT